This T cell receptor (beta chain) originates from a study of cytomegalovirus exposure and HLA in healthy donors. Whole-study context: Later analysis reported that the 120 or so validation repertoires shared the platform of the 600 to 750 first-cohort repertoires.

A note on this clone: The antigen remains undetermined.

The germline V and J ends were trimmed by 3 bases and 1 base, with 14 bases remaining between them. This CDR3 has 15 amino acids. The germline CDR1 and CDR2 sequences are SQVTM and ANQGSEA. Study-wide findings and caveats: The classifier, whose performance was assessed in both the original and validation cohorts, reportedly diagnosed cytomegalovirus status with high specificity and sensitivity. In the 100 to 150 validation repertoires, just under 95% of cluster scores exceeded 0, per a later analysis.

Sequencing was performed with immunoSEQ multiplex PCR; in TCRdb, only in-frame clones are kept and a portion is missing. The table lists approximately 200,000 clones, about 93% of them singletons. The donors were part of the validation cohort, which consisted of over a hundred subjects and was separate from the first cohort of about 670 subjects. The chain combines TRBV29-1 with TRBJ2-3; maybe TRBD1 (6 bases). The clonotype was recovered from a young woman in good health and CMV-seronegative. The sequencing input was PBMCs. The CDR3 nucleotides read TGCAGCGTTGAGGGACAAGGTGTGGGCACAGATACGCAGTATTTT. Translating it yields CSVEGQGVGTDTQYF.